These T cell receptor beta chains were read from a single sample in a study of cytomegalovirus exposure and HLA in healthy donors. The repertoire was sequenced with immunoSEQ multiplex PCR; TCRdb's copy has only in-frame clones and lacks some. The sample lists around 100,000 clones, approximately 70% occurring once. The sample consisted of PBMCs. Receptors were obtained from a man in his thirties or forties in good health and CMV-seropositive. Both conserved end residues are part of each CDR3. A D gene is named only where the DNA matches it firmly. Clone size is given for some rows only: seen once, a few or many times, or a class if the clone is expanded.

size,D,J,V,DNA,CDR3
.,.,TRBJ2-1,TRBV5-1,TGCGCCAGCAGCTTGGGGACAGTAGACAATGAGCAGTTCTTC,CASSLGTVDNEQFF
few,.,TRBJ1-2,TRBV30,TGTGCCGCATCCCAAGAAGATACCATTGCGGGTGGCTACACCTTC,CAASQEDTIAGGYTF
.,TRBD1,TRBJ2-3,TRBV10-1,TGCGCCAGCAGTGATGGACAGGCTCGCACAGATACGCAGTATTTT,CASSDGQARTDTQYF
.,.,TRBJ1-5,TRBV12-5,TGTGCTAGTGGTGGGGGGGGCGGCAGTACCTTTAGTCAGCCCCAGCATTTT,CASGGGGGSTFSQPQHF
.,.,TRBJ2-5,TRBV28,TGTGCCAGCAGTTTTCTAACAGGGTCAGGGACCCAGTACTTC,CASSFLTGSGTQYF
.,TRBD1,TRBJ1-6,TRBV4-3,TGCGCCAGCAGCCGACAGGGGCACAATTCACCCCTCCACTTT,CASSRQGHNSPLHF
few,TRBD1,TRBJ1-1,TRBV19,TGTGCCAGTCACCGGGACAGGGTCCCGAACACTGAAGCTTTCTTT,CASHRDRVPNTEAFF
.,.,TRBJ1-1,TRBV5-1,TGCGCCAGCAGCTTGGTTGGCTCTAACACTGAAGCTTTCTTT,CASSLVGSNTEAFF
.,TRBD2,TRBJ2-3,TRBV28,TGTGCCAGCTTTTCGCATAGCGGGAGTCCAACAGATACGCAGTATTTT,CASFSHSGSPTDTQYF
.,.,TRBJ2-3,TRBV7-9,TGTGCCAGCACCCAGCAGGGGCGTGAAGATACGCAGTATTTT,CASTQQGREDTQYF
.,.,TRBJ1-3,TRBV7-9,TGTGCCCCCGGGGGAGCTGGAAACACCATATATTTT,CAPGGAGNTIYF
few,.,TRBJ2-4,TRBV7-3,TGTGCCAGCAGCCCGGACAGCGGGGCTCGGGGTAACATTCAGTACTTC,CASSPDSGARGNIQYF
.,.,TRBJ2-1,TRBV27,TGTGCCAGCAGTTTAGATGCAGCCTACAATGAGCAGTTCTTC,CASSLDAAYNEQFF
.,.,TRBJ2-6,TRBV4-3,TGCGCCAGCAGCCAAGATTCGTCTGGGGCCAACGTCCTGACTTTC,CASSQDSSGANVLTF
few,TRBD1,TRBJ1-5,TRBV19,TGTGGGGCAGGGGGCGCAGGATACAGCAATCAGCCCCAGCATTTT,CGAGGAGYSNQPQHF
.,.,TRBJ1-1,TRBV27,TGTGCCAGCAGTTTGGTACCAAGCGGGGCTACTTTTCTCACTGAAGCTTTCTTT,CASSLVPSGATFLTEAFF
.,TRBD1,TRBJ1-2,TRBV10-1,TGCGCCAGCAGTGAGTCGACAGGGTCCGGCTACACCTTC,CASSESTGSGYTF
.,TRBD2,TRBJ2-3,TRBV10-1,TGCGCCAGCAGTGGGACTAGCGGGGGGGATACGCAGTATTTT,CASSGTSGGDTQYF
few,.,TRBJ1-1,TRBV5-4,TGTGCCAGCAGCTTGGCTACGGAGACCACTGAAGCTTTCTTT,CASSLATETTEAFF
.,TRBD2,TRBJ2-2,TRBV7-3,TGTGCCAGCAGCTTAAGGGGGGGGGACACCGGGGAGCTGTTTTTT,CASSLRGGDTGELFF
.,TRBD1,TRBJ1-2,TRBV25-1,TGTGCCAGCAGAGATTCGACAGGGTTGTATGGCTACACCTTC,CASRDSTGLYGYTF
.,TRBD1,TRBJ1-6,TRBV18,TGTGCCAGCTCACCAGGCGGACAGGGGGTTTCACCCCTCCACTTT,CASSPGGQGVSPLHF
.,TRBD1,TRBJ1-1,TRBV6-5,TGTGCCAGCAGTTACGAAGGGACAGGTGAAGCTTTCTTT,CASSYEGTGEAFF
.,TRBD2,TRBJ2-3,TRBV5-6,TGTGCCAGCAGCTCCTTTAAACCTAGAGCGGGGATTAGCACAGATACGCAGTATTTT,CASSSFKPRAGISTDTQYF
.,TRBD1,TRBJ1-1,TRBV10-3,TGTGCCATCAGCGGGACAGGACAGAACACTGAAGCTTTCTTT,CAISGTGQNTEAFF
.,TRBD2,TRBJ2-2,TRBV27,TGTGCCAGCAGTGGTGCCTGGCGGGGGAAGGGACTGCCGAACACCGGGGAGCTGTTTTTT,CASSGAWRGKGLPNTGELFF
.,TRBD1,TRBJ1-1,TRBV18,TGTGCCAGCTCACTGCTTCGATTACAGGGGGATTCTCTCATGAACACTGAAGCTTTCTTT,CASSLLRLQGDSLMNTEAFF
.,TRBD2,TRBJ2-1,TRBV13,TGTGCCAGCAGCTTGGGACTAGCGGCAAATGAGCAGTTCTTC,CASSLGLAANEQFF
.,.,TRBJ2-3,TRBV6-1,TGTGCCAGCAATGTCCTCAGGGGTGATACGCAGTATTTT,CASNVLRGDTQYF
once,TRBD1,TRBJ1-1,TRBV4-1,TGCGCCAGCAGCCAATACACCGGGACAGGGGTATTGAACACTGAAGCTTTCTTT,CASSQYTGTGVLNTEAFF
.,TRBD1,TRBJ2-2,TRBV7-8,TGTGCCAGCAGCTTATATGGGACAGGGACTAACACCGGGGAGCTGTTTTTT,CASSLYGTGTNTGELFF
.,.,TRBJ2-4,TRBV7-2,TGTGCCAGCAGCTTAGACGCGGGGGCATTAGCCAAAAACATTCAGTACTTC,CASSLDAGALAKNIQYF
.,TRBD2,TRBJ2-3,TRBV5-1,TGCGCCAGCAGCTTGGGCGGGGGGGTCACAGATACGCAGTATTTT,CASSLGGGVTDTQYF
.,TRBD2,TRBJ2-1,TRBV9,TGTGCCAGCTGCTCTAGCGGGGCCTCCTACAATGAGCAGTTCTTC,CASCSSGASYNEQFF
.,TRBD2,TRBJ2-1,TRBV7-7,TGTGCTAGCAGTCCGACTAGCGGGGCCTCGAGTGAGCAGTTCTTC,CASSPTSGASSEQFF
.,TRBD1,TRBJ1-1,TRBV2,TGTGCCAGCAGTCTGGGACAGAAGAACACTGAAGCTTTCTTT,CASSLGQKNTEAFF
.,TRBD1,TRBJ1-1,TRBV28,TGTGCCAGCAGCGATCAGGGGGCGCGGGAAGCTTTCTTT,CASSDQGAREAFF
.,.,TRBJ1-2,TRBV7-9,TGTGCCAGCAGCTTAGAGGCGGGGCTTGATGGCTACACCTTC,CASSLEAGLDGYTF
.,TRBD1,TRBJ1-2,TRBV6-6,TGTGCCAGCACCAAAGACAGGGGGCACTATGGCTACACCTTC,CASTKDRGHYGYTF
.,.,TRBJ2-7,TRBV5-1,TGCGCCAGCAGCTTCGGGGGAAGCTCCTACGAGCAGTACTTC,CASSFGGSSYEQYF
.,TRBD1,TRBJ1-1,TRBV2,TGTGCCAGCAAGGAGGGGGCGAACACTGAAGCTTTCTTT,CASKEGANTEAFF
few,.,TRBJ1-1,TRBV5-1,TGCGCCAGCAGCTTGGGTCGGGGAGGGGGCACTGAAGCTTTCTTT,CASSLGRGGGTEAFF
.,TRBD1,TRBJ1-1,TRBV7-8,TGTGCCGGCAGCTTAGCAGGGGACAGCCAAGCTTTCTTT,CAGSLAGDSQAFF
few,.,TRBJ1-2,TRBV19,TGTGCCAGTAGCCTGGGGGGTCAGGGAAGTGGCTACACCTTC,CASSLGGQGSGYTF
few,.,TRBJ1-2,TRBV19,TGTGCCAGTAGTATAATCTCGGGAAGTTCAAACTATGGCTACACCTTC,CASSIISGSSNYGYTF
few,.,TRBJ1-2,TRBV30,TGTGCCTGGAGTGGGCTCTATGGCTACACCTTC,CAWSGLYGYTF
once,.,TRBJ2-5,TRBV6-5,TGTGCCAGCAGTTACCGATCCGGGCAAGAGACCCAGTACTTC,CASSYRSGQETQYF
once,.,TRBJ1-1,TRBV21-1,TGTGCCAGCATGCTTTATAGGCAGGGAATGAACACTGAAGCTTTCTTT,CASMLYRQGMNTEAFF
.,TRBD1,TRBJ1-2,TRBV5-4,TGTGCCAGCAGCAAGGACAGGGGGCCTTTAGTATATGGCTACACCTTC,CASSKDRGPLVYGYTF
.,TRBD1,TRBJ1-1,TRBV7-3,TGTGCCAGCAGTTCGGACAGGGGTAACACTGAAGCTTTCTTT,CASSSDRGNTEAFF
few,.,TRBJ1-1,TRBV7-2,TGTGCCAGCAGCTTAGCGTTAGCCAACACTGAAGCTTTCTTT,CASSLALANTEAFF
few,TRBD2,TRBJ2-5,TRBV5-4,TGTGCCAGCAGCCGCCCGGAGGCGGGAGGGGAGGAGACCCAGTACTTC,CASSRPEAGGEETQYF